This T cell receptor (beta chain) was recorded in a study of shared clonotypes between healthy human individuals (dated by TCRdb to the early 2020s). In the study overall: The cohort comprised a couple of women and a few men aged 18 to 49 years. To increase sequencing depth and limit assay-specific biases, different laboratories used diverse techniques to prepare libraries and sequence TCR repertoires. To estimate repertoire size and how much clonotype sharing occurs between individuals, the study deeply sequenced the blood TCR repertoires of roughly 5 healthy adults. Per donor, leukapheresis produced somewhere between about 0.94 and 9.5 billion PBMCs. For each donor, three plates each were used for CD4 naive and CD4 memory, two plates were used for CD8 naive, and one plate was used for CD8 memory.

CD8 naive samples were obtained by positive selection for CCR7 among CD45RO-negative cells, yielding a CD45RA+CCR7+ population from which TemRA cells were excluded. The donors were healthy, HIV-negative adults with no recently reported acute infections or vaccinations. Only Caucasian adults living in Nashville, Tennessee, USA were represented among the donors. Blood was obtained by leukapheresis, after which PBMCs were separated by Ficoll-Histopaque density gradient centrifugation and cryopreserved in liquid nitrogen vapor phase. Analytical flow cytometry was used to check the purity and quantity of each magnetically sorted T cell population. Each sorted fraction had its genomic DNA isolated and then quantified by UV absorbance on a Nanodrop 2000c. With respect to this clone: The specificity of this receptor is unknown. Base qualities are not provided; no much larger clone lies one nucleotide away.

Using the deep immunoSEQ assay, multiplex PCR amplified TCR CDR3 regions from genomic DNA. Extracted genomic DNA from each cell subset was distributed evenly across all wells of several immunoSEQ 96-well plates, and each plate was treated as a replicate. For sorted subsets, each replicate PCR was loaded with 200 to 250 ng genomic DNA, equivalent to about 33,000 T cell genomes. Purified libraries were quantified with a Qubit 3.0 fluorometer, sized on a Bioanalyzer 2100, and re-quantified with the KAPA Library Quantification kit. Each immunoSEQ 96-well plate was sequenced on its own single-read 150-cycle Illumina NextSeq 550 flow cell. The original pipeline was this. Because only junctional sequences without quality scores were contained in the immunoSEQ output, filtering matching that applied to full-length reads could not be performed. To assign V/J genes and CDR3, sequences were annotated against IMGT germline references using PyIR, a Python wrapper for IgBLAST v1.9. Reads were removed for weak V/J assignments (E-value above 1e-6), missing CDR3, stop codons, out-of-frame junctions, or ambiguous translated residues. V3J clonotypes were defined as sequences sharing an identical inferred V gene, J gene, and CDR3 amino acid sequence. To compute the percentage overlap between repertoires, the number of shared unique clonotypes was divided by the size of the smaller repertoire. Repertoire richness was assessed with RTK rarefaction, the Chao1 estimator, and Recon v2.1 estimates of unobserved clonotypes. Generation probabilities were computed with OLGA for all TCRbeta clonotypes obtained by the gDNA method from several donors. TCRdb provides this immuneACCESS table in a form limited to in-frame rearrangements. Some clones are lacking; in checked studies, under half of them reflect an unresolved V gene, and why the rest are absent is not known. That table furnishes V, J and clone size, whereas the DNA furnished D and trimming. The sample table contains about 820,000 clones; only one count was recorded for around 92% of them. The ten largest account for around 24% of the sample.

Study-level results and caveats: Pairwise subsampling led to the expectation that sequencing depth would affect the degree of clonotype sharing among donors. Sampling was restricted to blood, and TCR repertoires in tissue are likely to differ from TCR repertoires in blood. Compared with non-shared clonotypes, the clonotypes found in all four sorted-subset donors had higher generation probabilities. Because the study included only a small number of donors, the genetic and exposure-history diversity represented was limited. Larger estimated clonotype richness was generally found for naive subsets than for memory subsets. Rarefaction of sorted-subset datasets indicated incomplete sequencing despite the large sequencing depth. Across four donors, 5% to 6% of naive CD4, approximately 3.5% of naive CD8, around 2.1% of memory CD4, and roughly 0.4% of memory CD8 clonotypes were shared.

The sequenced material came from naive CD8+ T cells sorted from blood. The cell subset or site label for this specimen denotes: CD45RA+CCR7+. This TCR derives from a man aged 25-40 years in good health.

The DNA sequence is given as TGTGCCAGCAGTCTTGACAGGCACGAGCAGTACTTC. Protein translation: CASSLDRHEQYF. This receptor chain uses TRBV28 and TRBJ2-7, and the D gene may be TRBD1, 6 bases matching. Reading from cysteine to phenylalanine, the CDR3 counts 12 amino acids. The DNA shown is the 36-base CDR3, in frame from base 1. The junction carries 10 bases between V and J, which are trimmed by 5 bases and 5 bases respectively. The germline V gene specifies MDHEN as CDR1 and SYDVKM as CDR2.